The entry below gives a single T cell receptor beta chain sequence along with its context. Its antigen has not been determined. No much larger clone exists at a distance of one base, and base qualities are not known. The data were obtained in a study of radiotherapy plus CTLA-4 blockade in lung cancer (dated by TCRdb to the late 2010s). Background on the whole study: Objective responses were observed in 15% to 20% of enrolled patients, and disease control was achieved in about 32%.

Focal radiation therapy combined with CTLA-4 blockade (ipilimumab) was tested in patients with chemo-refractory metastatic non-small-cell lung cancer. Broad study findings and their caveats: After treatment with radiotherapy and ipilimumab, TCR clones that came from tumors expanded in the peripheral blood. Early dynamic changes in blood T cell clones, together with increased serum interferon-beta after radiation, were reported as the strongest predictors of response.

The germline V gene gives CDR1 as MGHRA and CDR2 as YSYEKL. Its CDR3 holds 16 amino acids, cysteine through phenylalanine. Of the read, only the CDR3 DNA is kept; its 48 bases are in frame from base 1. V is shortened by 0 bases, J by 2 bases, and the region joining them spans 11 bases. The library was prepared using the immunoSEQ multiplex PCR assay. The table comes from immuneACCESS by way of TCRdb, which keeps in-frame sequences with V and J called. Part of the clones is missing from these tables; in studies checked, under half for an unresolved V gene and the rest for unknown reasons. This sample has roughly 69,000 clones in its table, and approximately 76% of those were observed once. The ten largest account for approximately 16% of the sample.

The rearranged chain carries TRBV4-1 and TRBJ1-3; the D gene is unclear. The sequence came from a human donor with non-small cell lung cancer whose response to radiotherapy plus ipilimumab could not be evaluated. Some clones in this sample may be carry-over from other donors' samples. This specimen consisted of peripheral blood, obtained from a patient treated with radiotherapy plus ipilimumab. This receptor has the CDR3 CASSQEREGPGNTIYF. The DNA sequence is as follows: TGCGCCAGCAGCCAAGAAAGGGAGGGTCCTGGAAACACCATATATTTT.